This TCR beta chain comes out of a study of cytomegalovirus exposure and HLA in healthy donors. Participants comprised healthy donors of bone marrow. Study observations and caveats: Indistinguishable V segments, including TRBV6-2 and TRBV6-3, were excluded. Rare sequences made up most TCRs, while some public TCRs were found in many donors. Analyzed later, association rates of TCRs varied across HLA loci, with DRB1 most and HLA-C fewest.

It was with 60 Vbeta and 13 Jbeta primers that the PCR ran. Produced via immunoSEQ multiplex PCR; TCRdb's table is partial and in-frame only. This table has 55,000 to 80,000 clones, about 71% appearing once. Germline CDR1 reads LNHDA; CDR2 reads SQIVND (reference sequence). V shed 2 bases, J shed 3 bases, and the junction held 5 bases outside the gene matches. The CDR3 contains 16 residues. To note about this clone: Its antigen remains unknown.

The sequence derives from a man in his sixties in good health and CMV-seropositive. What was sequenced was PBMCs. V usage is TRBV19 and J usage is TRBJ2-2; 8 bases agree with TRBD1. The CDR3 nucleotides read TGTGCCAGTAGTATAAAGGCAGGGGGCCACACCGGGGAGCTGTTTTTT. Protein product: CASSIKAGGHTGELFF.